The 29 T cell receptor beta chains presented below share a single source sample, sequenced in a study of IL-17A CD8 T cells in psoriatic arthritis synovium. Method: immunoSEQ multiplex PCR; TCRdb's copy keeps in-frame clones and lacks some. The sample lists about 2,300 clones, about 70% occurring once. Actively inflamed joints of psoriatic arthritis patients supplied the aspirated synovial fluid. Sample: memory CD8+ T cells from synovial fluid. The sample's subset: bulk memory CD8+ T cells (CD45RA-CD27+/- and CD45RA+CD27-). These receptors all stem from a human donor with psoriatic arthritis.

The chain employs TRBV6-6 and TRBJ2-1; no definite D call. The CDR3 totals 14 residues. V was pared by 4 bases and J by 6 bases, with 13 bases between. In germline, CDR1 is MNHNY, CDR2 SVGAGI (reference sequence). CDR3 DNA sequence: TGTGCCAGCAGTTCTTCTGGGTTCGGCAATGAGCAGTTCTTC. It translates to CASSSSGFGNEQFF.

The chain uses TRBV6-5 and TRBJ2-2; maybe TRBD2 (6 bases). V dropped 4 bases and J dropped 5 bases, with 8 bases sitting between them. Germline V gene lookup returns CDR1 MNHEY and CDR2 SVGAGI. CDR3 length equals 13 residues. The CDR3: CASSWSGTGELFF. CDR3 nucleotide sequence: TGTGCCAGCAGTTGGAGCGGGACCGGGGAGCTGTTTTTT.

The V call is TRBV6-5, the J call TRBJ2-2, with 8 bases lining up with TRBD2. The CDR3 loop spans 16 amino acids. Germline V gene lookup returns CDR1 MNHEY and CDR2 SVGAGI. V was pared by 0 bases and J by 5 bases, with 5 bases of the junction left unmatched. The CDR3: CASSYSAGGSTGELFF. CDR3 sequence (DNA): TGTGCCAGCAGTTACTCTGCGGGGGGATCTACCGGGGAGCTGTTTTTT.

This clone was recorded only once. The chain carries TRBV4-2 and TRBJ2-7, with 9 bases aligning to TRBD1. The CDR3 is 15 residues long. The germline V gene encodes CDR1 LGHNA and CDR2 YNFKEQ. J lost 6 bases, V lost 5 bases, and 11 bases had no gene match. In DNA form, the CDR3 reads TGTGCCAGCAGCGATAATGGACAGGGGAGCAGCGAGCAGTACTTC. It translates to CASSDNGQGSSEQYF.

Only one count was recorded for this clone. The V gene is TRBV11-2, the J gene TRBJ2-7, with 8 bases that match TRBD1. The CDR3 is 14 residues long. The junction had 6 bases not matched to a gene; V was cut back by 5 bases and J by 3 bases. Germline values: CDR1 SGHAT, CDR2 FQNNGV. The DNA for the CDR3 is TGTGCCAGCAGCACCAGTACAGGGGGCTACGAGCAGTACTTC. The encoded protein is CASSTSTGGYEQYF.

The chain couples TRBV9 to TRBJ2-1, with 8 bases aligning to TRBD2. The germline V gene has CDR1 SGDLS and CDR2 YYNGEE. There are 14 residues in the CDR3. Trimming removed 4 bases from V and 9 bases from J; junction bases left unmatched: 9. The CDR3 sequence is CASSLHGGAPEQFF. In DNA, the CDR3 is TGTGCCAGCAGCCTACACGGGGGGGCCCCTGAGCAGTTCTTC.

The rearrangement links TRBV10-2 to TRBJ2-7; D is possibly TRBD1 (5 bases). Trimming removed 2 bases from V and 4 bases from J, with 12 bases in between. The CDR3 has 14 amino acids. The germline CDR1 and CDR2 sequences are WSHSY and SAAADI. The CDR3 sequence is CASSETRVGYEQYF. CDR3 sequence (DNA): TGCGCCAGCAGTGAGACCAGGGTTGGGTACGAGCAGTACTTC.

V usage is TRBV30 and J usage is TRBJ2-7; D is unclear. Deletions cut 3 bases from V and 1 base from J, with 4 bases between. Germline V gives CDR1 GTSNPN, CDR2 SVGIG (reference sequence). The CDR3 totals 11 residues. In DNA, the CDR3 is TGTGCCTGGAGCGCGTCCTACGAGCAGTACTTC. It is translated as CAWSASYEQYF.

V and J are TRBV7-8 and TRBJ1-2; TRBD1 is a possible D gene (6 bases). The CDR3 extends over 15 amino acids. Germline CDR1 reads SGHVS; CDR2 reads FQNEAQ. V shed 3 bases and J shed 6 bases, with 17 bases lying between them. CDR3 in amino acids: CASSLGGPNTNGYTF. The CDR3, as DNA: TGTGCCAGCAGCTTGGGGGGGCCCAATACTAATGGCTACACCTTC. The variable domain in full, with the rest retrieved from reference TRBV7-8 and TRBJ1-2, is GAGVSQSPRYKVAKRGQDVALRCDPISGHVSLFWYQQALGQGPEFLTYFQNEAQLDKSGLPSDRFFAERPEGSVSTLKIQRTQQEDSAVYLCASSLGGPNTNGYTFGSGTRLTVV.

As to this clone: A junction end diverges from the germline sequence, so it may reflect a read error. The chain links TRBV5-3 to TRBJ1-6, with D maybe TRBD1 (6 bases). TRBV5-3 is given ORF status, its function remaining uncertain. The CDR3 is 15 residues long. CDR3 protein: CASSSEWGQNSPLHF. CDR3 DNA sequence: TGTGCCAGCAGCTCCGAGTGGGGGCAGAATTCACCCCTCCACTTT.

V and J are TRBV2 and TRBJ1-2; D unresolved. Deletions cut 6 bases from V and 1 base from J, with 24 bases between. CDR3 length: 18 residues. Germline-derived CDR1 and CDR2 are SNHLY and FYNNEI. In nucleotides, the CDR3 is TGTGCCAGCAGCCCCCCACACCAAGGAGCCTTTGGTAACTATGGCTACACCTTC. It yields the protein CASSPPHQGAFGNYGYTF.

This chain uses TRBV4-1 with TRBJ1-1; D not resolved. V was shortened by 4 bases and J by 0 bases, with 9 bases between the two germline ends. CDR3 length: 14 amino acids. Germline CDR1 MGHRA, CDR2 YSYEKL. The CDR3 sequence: CASSPPVMNTEAFF. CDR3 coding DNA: TGCGCCAGCAGCCCCCCCGTCATGAACACTGAAGCTTTCTTT.

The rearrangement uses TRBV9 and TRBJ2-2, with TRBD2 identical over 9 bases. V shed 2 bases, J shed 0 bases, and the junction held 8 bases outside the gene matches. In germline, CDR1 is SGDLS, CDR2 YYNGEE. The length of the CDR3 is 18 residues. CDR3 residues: CASSVGSGGPSNTGELFF. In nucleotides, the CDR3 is TGTGCCAGCAGCGTGGGTAGCGGGGGCCCCTCGAACACCGGGGAGCTGTTTTTT.

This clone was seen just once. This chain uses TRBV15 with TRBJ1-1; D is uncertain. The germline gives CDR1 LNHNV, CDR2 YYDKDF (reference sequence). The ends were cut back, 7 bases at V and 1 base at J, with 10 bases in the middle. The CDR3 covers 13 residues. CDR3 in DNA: TGTGCCACCACCCCGACGGAGAACACTGAAGCTTTCTTT. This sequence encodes CATTPTENTEAFF.

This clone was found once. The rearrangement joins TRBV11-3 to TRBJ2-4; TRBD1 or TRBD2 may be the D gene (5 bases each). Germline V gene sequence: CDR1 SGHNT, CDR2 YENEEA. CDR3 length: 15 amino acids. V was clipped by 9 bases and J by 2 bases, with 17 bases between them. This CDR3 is CASQKGPSSKNIQYF. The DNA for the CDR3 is TGTGCCAGTCAGAAGGGACCTAGCTCCAAAAACATTCAGTACTTC.

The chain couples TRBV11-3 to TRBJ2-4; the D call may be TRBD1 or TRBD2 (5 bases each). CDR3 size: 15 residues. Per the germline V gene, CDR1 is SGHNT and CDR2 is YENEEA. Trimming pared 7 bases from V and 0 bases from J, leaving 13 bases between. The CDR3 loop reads CASKPGPLAKNIQYF. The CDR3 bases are TGTGCCAGCAAACCGGGACCGCTAGCCAAAAACATTCAGTACTTC.

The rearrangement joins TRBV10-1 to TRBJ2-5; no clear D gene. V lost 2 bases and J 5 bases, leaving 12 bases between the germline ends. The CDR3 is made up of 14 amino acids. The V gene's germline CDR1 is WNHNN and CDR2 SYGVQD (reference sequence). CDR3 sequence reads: CASSEPEVRETQYF. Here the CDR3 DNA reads TGCGCCAGCAGTGAGCCCGAAGTCCGGGAGACCCAGTACTTC.

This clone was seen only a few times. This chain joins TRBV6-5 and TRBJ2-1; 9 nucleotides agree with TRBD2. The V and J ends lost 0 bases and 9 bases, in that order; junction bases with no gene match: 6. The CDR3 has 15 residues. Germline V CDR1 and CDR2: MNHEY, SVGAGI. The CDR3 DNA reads TGTGCCAGCAGTTACTCGGCGCGGGGGGGCAGTGAGCAGTTCTTC. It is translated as CASSYSARGGSEQFF.

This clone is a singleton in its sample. CDR3 coding DNA: TGTGCCAGTAGTATTGAGGGGGCTAGAGCTTACAATGAGCAGTTCTTC. Translating gives CASSIEGARAYNEQFF. This chain uses TRBV19 with TRBJ2-1, with TRBD1 matching over 7 bases. Trimming at V came to 3 bases and at J to 4 bases, leaving 9 bases not matched to a gene. CDR3 length: 16 residues. The germline CDR1 and CDR2 sequences are LNHDA and SQIVND (reference sequence).

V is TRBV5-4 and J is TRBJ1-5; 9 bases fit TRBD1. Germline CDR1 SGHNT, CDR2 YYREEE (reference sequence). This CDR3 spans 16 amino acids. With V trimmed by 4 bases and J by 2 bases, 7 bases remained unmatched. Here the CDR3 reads CASSGSGTGRNQPQHF. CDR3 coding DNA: TGTGCCAGCAGCGGCTCCGGGACAGGGCGCAATCAGCCCCAGCATTTT.

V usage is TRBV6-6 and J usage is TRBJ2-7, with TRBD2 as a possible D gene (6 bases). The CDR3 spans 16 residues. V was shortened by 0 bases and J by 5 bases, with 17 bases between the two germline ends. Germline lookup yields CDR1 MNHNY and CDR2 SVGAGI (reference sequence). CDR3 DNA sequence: TGTGCCAGCAGTTACTCTAAAGGGGAGGTGATCGACGAGCAGTACTTC. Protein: CASSYSKGEVIDEQYF.

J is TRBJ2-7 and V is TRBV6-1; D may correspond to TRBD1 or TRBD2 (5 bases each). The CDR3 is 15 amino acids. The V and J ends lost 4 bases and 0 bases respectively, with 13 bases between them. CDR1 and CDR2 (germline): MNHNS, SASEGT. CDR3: CASSARDGISYEQYF. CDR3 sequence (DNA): TGTGCCAGCAGTGCCCGGGACGGTATCTCCTACGAGCAGTACTTC.

CDR3 sequence (DNA): TGTGCCAGCAGCGAACAGGGGGCCGGGGAGCTGTTTTTT. Translated, it gives CASSEQGAGELFF. This sequence joins TRBV9 and TRBJ2-2; 8 bases line up with TRBD1. Trimming at V came to 3 bases and at J to 6 bases, leaving 1 base not matched to a gene. The CDR3 has 13 residues. Germline loops: CDR1 SGDLS, CDR2 YYNGEE.

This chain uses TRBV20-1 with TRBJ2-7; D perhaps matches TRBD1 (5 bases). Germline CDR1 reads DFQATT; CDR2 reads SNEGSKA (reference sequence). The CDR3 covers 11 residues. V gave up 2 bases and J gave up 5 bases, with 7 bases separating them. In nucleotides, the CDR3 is TGCAGTGCTAGAATCAGGGACGAGCAGTACTTC. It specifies CSARIRDEQYF.

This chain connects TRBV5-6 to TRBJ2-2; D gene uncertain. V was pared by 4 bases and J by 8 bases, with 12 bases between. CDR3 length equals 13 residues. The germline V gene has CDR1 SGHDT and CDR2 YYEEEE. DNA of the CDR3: TGTGCCAGCAGCCCTAAGGCGTTTGGGGAGCTGTTTTTT. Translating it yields CASSPKAFGELFF.

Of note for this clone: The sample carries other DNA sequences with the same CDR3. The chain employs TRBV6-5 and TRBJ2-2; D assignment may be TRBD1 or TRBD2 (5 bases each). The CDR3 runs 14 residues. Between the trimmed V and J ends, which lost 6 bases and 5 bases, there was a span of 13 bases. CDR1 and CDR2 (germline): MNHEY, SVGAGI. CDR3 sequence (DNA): TGTGCCAGCAGCTACGACAGCGGAACCGGGGAGCTGTTTTTT. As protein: CASSYDSGTGELFF.

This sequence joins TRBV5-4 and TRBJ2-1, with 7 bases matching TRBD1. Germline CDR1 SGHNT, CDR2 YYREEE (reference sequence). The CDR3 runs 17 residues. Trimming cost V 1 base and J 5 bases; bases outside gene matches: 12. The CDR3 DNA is TGTGCCAGCAGCTTGTACGGCGAGGGGGCAGTGAACAATGAGCAGTTCTTC. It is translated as CASSLYGEGAVNNEQFF.

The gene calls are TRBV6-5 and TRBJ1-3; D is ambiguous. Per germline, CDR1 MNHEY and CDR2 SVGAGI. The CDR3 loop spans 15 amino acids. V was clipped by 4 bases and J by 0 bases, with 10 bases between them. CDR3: CASSLDPSSGNTIYF. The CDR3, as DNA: TGTGCCAGCAGTTTAGACCCGAGCTCTGGAAACACCATATATTTT.

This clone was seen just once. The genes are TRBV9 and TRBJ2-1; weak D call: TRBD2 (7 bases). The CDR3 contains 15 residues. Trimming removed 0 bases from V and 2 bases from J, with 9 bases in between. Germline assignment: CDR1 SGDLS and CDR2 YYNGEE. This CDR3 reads CASSVEGGTYNEQFF. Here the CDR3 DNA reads TGTGCCAGCAGCGTAGAGGGGGGGACCTACAATGAGCAGTTCTTC.